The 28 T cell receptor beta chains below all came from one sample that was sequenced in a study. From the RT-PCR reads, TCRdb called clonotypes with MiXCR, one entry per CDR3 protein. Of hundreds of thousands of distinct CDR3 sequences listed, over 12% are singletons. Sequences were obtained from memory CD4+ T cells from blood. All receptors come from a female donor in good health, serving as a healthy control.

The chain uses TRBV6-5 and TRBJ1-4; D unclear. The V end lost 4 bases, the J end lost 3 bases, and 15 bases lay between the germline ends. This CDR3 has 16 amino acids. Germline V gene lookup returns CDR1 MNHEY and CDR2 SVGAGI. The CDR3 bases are TGTGCCAGCAGTTTAAATCCGAACCCAGCTAATGAAAAACTGTTTTTT. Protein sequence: CASSLNPNPANEKLFF.

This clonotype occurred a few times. The CDR3 protein is CASSLGLGGEGPEAFF. CDR3 DNA: TGTGCCAGCAGCTTAGGGCTAGGAGGGGAAGGCCCTGAAGCTTTCTTT. This chain joins TRBV7-2 and TRBJ1-1, with a possible D match to TRBD1 (5 bases). The CDR3 consists of 16 residues. Trimming removed 1 base at V and 6 bases at J, with 18 bases between. CDR1 SGHTA and CDR2 FQGNSA come from the germline V gene.

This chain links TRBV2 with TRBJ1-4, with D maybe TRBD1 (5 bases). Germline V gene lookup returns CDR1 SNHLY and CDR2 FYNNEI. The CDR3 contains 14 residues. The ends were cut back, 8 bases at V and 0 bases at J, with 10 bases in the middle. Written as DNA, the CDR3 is TGTGCCAGCTCCCGGGACCCAACTAATGAAAAACTGTTTTTT. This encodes CASSRDPTNEKLFF.

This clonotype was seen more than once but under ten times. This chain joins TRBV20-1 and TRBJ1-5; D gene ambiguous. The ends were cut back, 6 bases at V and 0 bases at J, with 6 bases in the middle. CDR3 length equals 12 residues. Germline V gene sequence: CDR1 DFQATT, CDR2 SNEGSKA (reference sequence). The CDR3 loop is CSAMNSNQPQHF. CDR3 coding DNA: TGCAGTGCAATGAATAGCAATCAGCCCCAGCATTTT.

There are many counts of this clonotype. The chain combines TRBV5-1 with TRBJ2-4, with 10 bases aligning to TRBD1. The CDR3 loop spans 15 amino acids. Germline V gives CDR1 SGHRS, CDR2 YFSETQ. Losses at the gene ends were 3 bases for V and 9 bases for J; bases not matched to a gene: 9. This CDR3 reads CASSSTTGGEGIQYF. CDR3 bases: TGCGCCAGCAGCTCAACGACAGGGGGCGAGGGCATTCAGTACTTC.

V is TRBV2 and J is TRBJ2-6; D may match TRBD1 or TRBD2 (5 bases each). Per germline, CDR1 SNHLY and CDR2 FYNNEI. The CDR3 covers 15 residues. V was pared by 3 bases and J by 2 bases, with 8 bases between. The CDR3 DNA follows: TGTGCCAGCAGTGAGGGGGTGGCTGGGGCCAACGTCCTGACTTTC. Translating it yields CASSEGVAGANVLTF.

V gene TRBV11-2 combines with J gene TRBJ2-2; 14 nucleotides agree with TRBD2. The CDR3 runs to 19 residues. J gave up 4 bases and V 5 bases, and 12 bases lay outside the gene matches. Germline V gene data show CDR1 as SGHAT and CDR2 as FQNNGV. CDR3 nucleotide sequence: TGTGCCAGCAGCCGTCCGGGACTAGCGGGAGAGGGGGTCACCGGGGAGCTGTTTTTT. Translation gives CASSRPGLAGEGVTGELFF.

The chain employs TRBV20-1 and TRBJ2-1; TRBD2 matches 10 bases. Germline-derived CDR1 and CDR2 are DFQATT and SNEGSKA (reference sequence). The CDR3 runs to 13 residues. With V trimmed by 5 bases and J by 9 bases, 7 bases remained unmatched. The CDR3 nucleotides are TGCAGTGCTGGGGGGGCTAGCGGGGGTGAGCAGTTCTTC. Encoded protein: CSAGGASGGEQFF.

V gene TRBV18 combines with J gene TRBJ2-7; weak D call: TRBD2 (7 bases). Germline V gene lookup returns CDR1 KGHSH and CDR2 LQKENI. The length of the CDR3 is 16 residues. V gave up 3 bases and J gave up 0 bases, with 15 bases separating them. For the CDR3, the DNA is TGTGCCAGCTCACCCCTAGGGGGGGATCGCTCCTACGAGCAGTACTTC. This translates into CASSPLGGDRSYEQYF.

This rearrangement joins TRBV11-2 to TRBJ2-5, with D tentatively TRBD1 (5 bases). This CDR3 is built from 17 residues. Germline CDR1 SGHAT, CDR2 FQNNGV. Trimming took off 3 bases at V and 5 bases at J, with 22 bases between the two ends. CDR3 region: CASSLFGSRAGWETQYF. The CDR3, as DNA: TGTGCCAGCAGCTTGTTCGGGTCTCGGGCAGGGTGGGAGACCCAGTACTTC.

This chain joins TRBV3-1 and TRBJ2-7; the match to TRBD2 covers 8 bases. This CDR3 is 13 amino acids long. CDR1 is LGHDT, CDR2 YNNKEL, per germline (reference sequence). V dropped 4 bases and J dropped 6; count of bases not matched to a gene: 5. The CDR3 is CASSLAGTGEQYF. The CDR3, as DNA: TGTGCCAGCAGCCTAGCGGGAACGGGCGAGCAGTACTTC.

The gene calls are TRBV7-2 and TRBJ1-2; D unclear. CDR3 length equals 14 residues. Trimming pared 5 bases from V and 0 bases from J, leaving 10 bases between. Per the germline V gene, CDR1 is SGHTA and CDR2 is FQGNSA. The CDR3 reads CASSRLGANYGYTF. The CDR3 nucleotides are TGTGCCAGCAGCCGGTTAGGAGCTAACTATGGCTACACCTTC.

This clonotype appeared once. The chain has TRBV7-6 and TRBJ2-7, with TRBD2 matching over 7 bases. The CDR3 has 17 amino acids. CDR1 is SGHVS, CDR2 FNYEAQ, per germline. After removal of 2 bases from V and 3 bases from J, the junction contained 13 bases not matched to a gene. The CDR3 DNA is TGTGCCAGCAGCTTAAACAGCCGGGGGGACCTCGTCTACGAGCAGTACTTC. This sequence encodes CASSLNSRGDLVYEQYF.

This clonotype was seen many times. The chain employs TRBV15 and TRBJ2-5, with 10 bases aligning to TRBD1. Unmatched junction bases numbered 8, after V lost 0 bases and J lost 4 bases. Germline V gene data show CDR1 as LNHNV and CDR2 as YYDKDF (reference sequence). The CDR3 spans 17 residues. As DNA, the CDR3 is TGTGCCACCAGCAGAGATCGGGGGACAGGGGCGGGAGAGACCCAGTACTTC. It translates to CATSRDRGTGAGETQYF.

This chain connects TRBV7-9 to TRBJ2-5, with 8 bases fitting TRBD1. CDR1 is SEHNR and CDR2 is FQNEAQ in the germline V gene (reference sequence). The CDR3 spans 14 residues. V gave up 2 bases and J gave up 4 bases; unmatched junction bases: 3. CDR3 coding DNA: TGTGCCAGCAGCTTACAGGGGGCCGTAGAGACCCAGTACTTC. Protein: CASSLQGAVETQYF.

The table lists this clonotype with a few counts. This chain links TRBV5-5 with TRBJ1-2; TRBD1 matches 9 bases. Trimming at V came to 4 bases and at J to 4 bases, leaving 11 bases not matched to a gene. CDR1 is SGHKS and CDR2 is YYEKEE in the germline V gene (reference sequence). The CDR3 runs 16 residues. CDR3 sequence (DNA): TGTGCCAGCAGCACGGGACAGGGTTTTGTTATCTATGGCTACACCTTC. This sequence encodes CASSTGQGFVIYGYTF.

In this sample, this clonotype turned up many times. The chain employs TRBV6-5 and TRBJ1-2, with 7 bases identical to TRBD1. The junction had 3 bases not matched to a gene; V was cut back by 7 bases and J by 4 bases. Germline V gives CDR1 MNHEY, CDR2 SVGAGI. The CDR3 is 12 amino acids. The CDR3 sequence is CASTDRVYGYTF. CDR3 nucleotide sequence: TGTGCCAGCACTGACAGGGTCTATGGCTACACCTTC.

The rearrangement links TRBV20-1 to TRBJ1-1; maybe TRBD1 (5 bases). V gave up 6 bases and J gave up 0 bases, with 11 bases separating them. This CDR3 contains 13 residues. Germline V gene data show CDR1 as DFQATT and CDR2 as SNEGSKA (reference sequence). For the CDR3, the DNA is TGCAGTGCATTCGGGACCCTGAACACTGAAGCTTTCTTT. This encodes CSAFGTLNTEAFF.

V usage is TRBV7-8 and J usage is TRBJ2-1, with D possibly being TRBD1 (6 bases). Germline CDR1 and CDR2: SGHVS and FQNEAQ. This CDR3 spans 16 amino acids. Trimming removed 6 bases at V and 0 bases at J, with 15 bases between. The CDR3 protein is CASRYRAASSYNEQFF. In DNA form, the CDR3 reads TGTGCCAGCAGATACAGGGCCGCTAGCTCCTACAATGAGCAGTTCTTC.

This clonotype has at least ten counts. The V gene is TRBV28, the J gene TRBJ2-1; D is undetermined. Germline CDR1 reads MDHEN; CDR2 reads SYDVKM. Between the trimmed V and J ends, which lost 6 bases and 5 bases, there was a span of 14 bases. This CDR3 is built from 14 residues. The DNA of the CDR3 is TGTGCCAGCAGCCGACCGGACGTTCACAATGAGCAGTTCTTC. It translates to CASSRPDVHNEQFF.

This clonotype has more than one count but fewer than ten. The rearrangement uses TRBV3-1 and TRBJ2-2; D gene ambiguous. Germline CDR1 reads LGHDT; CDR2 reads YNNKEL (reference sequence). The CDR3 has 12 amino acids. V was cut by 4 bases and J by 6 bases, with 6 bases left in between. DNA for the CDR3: TGTGCCAGCAGCCCGTGGGCCGGGGAGCTGTTTTTT. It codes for CASSPWAGELFF.

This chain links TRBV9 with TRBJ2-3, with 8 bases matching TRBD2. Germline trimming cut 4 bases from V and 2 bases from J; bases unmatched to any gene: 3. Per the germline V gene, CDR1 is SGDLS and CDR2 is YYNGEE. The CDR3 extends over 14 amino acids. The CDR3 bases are TGTGCCAGCAGCCGACTAGCGTTCACAGATACGCAGTATTTT. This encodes CASSRLAFTDTQYF.

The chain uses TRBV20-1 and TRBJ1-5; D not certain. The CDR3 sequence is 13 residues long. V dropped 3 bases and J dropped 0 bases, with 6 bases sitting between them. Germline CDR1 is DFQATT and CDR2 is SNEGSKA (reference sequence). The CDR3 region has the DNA TGCAGTGCTAGGGGCTATAGCAATCAGCCCCAGCATTTT. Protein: CSARGYSNQPQHF.

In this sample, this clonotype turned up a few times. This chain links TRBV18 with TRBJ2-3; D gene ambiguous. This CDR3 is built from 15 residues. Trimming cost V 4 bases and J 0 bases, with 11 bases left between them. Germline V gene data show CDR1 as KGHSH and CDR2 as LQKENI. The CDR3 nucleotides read TGTGCCAGCTCACGGATACTTGACAGCACAGATACGCAGTATTTT. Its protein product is CASSRILDSTDTQYF.

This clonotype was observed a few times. As DNA, the CDR3 is TGTGCCAGCAGACCGACAGGGGCCTACGAGCAGTACTTC. The encoded protein is CASRPTGAYEQYF. J is TRBJ2-7 and V is TRBV6-1; 8 nucleotides align to TRBD1. The length of the CDR3 is 13 residues. Germline CDR1 MNHNS, CDR2 SASEGT. Germline trimming cut 6 bases from V and 2 bases from J; bases unmatched to any gene: 3.

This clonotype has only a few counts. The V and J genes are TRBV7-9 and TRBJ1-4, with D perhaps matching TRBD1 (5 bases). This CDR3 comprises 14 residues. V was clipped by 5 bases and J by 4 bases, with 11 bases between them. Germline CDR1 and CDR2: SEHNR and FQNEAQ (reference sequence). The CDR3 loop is CASSPQANNEKLFF. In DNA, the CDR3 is TGTGCCAGCAGCCCACAGGCAAATAATGAAAAACTGTTTTTT.

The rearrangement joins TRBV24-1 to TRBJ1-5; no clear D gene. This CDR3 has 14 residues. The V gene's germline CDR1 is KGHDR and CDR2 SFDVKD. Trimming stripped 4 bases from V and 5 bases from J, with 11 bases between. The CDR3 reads CATSDPGLHQPQHF. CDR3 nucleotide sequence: TGTGCCACCAGTGACCCAGGACTGCATCAGCCCCAGCATTTT.

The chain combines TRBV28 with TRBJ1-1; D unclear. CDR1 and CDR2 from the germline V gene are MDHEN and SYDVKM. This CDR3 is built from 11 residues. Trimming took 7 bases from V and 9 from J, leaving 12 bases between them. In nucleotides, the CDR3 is TGTGCCAGCACCACAGATGTCCAAGCTTTCTTT. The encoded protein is CASTTDVQAFF.